A selection of T cell receptor beta chains follows, all from one sample in a study of molecular identifiers for immune sequencing clone quantification. TCRdb ran MiXCR on the PCR reads and lists one entry per CDR3 protein. The table lists some 70,000 distinct CDR3 sequences, around a sixth of them singletons. The sample taken for sequencing was naive CD8+ T cells from blood, with Jurkat cell RNA spiked in. The source is a human donor in good health. Some libraries in this study had Jurkat cell RNA spiked in. The CDR3 runs from the conserved cysteine through the conserved F or W. D genes are given only for firm matches. The size field is filled for only some rows; it gives once, few, many or a size class.

DNA: TGTGCCACCCCGAAAGGGGGGAACATTCAGTACTTC
CDR3: CATPKGGNIQYF
J: TRBJ2-4
size: many
V: TRBV6-2/TRBV6-3
D: -

DNA: TGTGCCAGCAGCCCGAATATTATAGCGGGAGGGCCTGCAGATACGCAGTATTTT
CDR3: CASSPNIIAGGPADTQYF
J: TRBJ2-3
size: -
V: TRBV12-3/TRBV12-4
D: TRBD2

DNA: TGTGCCAGCAGTTTTTTAGCTAGCACAGATACGCAGTATTTT
CDR3: CASSFLASTDTQYF
J: TRBJ2-3
size: many
V: TRBV12-3/TRBV12-4
D: -

DNA: TGTGCCAGCAGCTTATTTCTAGCGGGAGGGCCAGATACGCAGTATTTT
CDR3: CASSLFLAGGPDTQYF
J: TRBJ2-3
size: many
V: TRBV7-9
D: TRBD2

DNA: TGTGCCTGGAGGCCCGATAGCGGGACACTGGGCTACGAGCAGTACTTC
CDR3: CAWRPDSGTLGYEQYF
J: TRBJ2-7
size: many
V: TRBV30
D: TRBD2

DNA: TGTGCCAGCAGCCAAGAGGCCGGGAGCGGATGGGTTGTGGAGACCCAGTACTTC
CDR3: CASSQEAGSGWVVETQYF
J: TRBJ2-5
size: many
V: TRBV3-1
D: -

DNA: TGTGCCAGCAGCTTAGCCGGACGCCTGGAGACCCAGTACTTC
CDR3: CASSLAGRLETQYF
J: TRBJ2-5
size: -
V: TRBV7-9
D: -

DNA: TGTGCCAGCAGCTACGGGGCCTTCACAGATACGCAGTATTTT
CDR3: CASSYGAFTDTQYF
J: TRBJ2-3
size: many
V: TRBV5-6
D: -

DNA: TGTGCCATCAGTGAAATCATTCCCCGGGACCGAACAGATACGCAGTATTTT
CDR3: CAISEIIPRDRTDTQYF
J: TRBJ2-3
size: many
V: TRBV10-3
D: -

DNA: TGTGCCAGCAGCTTAGCACCCACCGGGGAGCTGTTTTTT
CDR3: CASSLAPTGELFF
J: TRBJ2-2
size: -
V: TRBV11-1
D: -

DNA: TGCGCCAGCAGCCAAGGGGGGCGGGGAAACTACGAGCAGTACTTC
CDR3: CASSQGGRGNYEQYF
J: TRBJ2-7
size: many
V: TRBV4-1
D: -

DNA: TGTGCCTGGAGTCCGGGACTAGCAATTAAGGCCGGGGAGCTGTTTTTT
CDR3: CAWSPGLAIKAGELFF
J: TRBJ2-2
size: many
V: TRBV30
D: TRBD2

DNA: TGTGCCAGCAGTCCCACAGGGGGAGCGGCAAGCTCCTACAATGAGCAGTTCTTC
CDR3: CASSPTGGAASSYNEQFF
J: TRBJ2-1
size: few
V: TRBV27
D: TRBD1

DNA: TGCGCCAGCAGCCTAGGGGTGAGGCAGTTCTTC
CDR3: CASSLGVRQFF
J: TRBJ2-1
size: -
V: TRBV5-1
D: -

DNA: TGCGCCAGCAGCTTGGGGGAGGCTGTGAACACTGAAGCTTTCTTT
CDR3: CASSLGEAVNTEAFF
J: TRBJ1-1
size: many
V: TRBV5-1
D: -

DNA: TGTGCCAGCAGCTTCCCTCTGGGGCATGAGCAGTTCTTC
CDR3: CASSFPLGHEQFF
J: TRBJ2-1
size: -
V: TRBV7-9
D: -

DNA: TGTGCCAGCAGTTTCAGTGTAGTGAACACTGAAGCTTTCTTT
CDR3: CASSFSVVNTEAFF
J: TRBJ1-1
size: few
V: TRBV12-3/TRBV12-4
D: -

DNA: TGCAGCGTTGTCAACTACAATGAGCAGTTCTTC
CDR3: CSVVNYNEQFF
J: TRBJ2-1
size: many
V: TRBV29-1
D: -

DNA: TGTGCCATCAGTGGACTAAAAACCTACGAGCAGTACTTC
CDR3: CAISGLKTYEQYF
J: TRBJ2-7
size: many
V: TRBV10-3
D: -

DNA: TGTGCCAGCGGTTTATCGGTTAGCAGAGCCTACTATGGCCACACCTTC
CDR3: CASGLSVSRAYYGHTF
J: TRBJ1-2
size: -
V: TRBV27
D: -

DNA: TGTGCCAGCAGTTTCTTAGCGGGACCCACAGATACGCAGTATTTT
CDR3: CASSFLAGPTDTQYF
J: TRBJ2-3
size: few
V: TRBV12-3/TRBV12-4
D: TRBD2

DNA: TGTGCCAGCAGCCAAGAAGCGAGCTCCTACGAGCAGTACTTC
CDR3: CASSQEASSYEQYF
J: TRBJ2-7
size: many
V: TRBV4-2
D: -

DNA: TGTGCCAGCAGTAAATTTCCAGCAGGAGATTCACCCCTCCACTTT
CDR3: CASSKFPAGDSPLHF
J: TRBJ1-6
size: many
V: TRBV7-6
D: -

DNA: TGTGCCTGCCGCGGACAGGGGGCCTACGAGCAGTACTTC
CDR3: CACRGQGAYEQYF
J: TRBJ2-7
size: many
V: TRBV30
D: TRBD1

DNA: TGTGCCAGCAGTGACTGGTCAGAATACAATGAGCAGTTCTTC
CDR3: CASSDWSEYNEQFF
J: TRBJ2-1
size: many
V: TRBV25-1
D: -

DNA: TGTGCCAGCAGCTTAGTGACCGAGCAGTACTTC
CDR3: CASSLVTEQYF
J: TRBJ2-7
size: many
V: TRBV7-2
D: -

DNA: TGTGCCAGCAGCCCGGGACTAGCGGTGAACACCGGGGAGCTGTTTTTT
CDR3: CASSPGLAVNTGELFF
J: TRBJ2-2
size: many
V: TRBV6-5
D: TRBD2

DNA: TGTGCCAGCACCTGGGACAGGGACGACGAGCAGTACTTC
CDR3: CASTWDRDDEQYF
J: TRBJ2-7
size: few
V: TRBV7-9
D: TRBD1

DNA: TGTGCCAGCAAGGGACAGAGCTCCTACGAGCAGTACTTC
CDR3: CASKGQSSYEQYF
J: TRBJ2-7
size: many
V: TRBV28
D: TRBD1

DNA: TGTGCCAGCAGCACCTACCCGGGACTAGCACCAGATACGCAGTATTTT
CDR3: CASSTYPGLAPDTQYF
J: TRBJ2-3
size: many
V: TRBV3-1
D: TRBD2

DNA: TGTGCCAGCAGTTACTCGAGGTATTCCTACGAGCAGTACTTC
CDR3: CASSYSRYSYEQYF
J: TRBJ2-7
size: many
V: TRBV6-5
D: -

DNA: TGTGCCACCAGTGAGCGAAATCCAGGGGCCGACTACAATGAGCAGTTCTTC
CDR3: CATSERNPGADYNEQFF
J: TRBJ2-1
size: many
V: TRBV24-1
D: -

DNA: TGTGCCAGCAGCGCAGAAGGGGAACAGCCCCAGCATTTT
CDR3: CASSAEGEQPQHF
J: TRBJ1-5
size: many
V: TRBV5-6
D: -

DNA: TGTGCCAGCAGCGTAGTTCTAGGCGGTGAGCAGTTCTTC
CDR3: CASSVVLGGEQFF
J: TRBJ2-1
size: few
V: TRBV9
D: -

DNA: TGTGCCAGCAGCCCCCTCACCCCCGACGGGAGGGAAACAGATACGCAGTATTTT
CDR3: CASSPLTPDGRETDTQYF
J: TRBJ2-3
size: many
V: TRBV4-2
D: TRBD2

DNA: TGTGCCAGCAGTCGACTAACGGGAGGCTCTTACGAGCAGTACTTC
CDR3: CASSRLTGGSYEQYF
J: TRBJ2-7
size: -
V: TRBV28
D: TRBD2

DNA: TGTGCCAGCAGTCTGCCAGGAGAATTTCCTTATGGCTACACCTTC
CDR3: CASSLPGEFPYGYTF
J: TRBJ1-2
size: -
V: TRBV6-2/TRBV6-3
D: -

DNA: TGTGCCAGCAGCTTAGGTCTCCACTACGAGCAGTACTTC
CDR3: CASSLGLHYEQYF
J: TRBJ2-7
size: many
V: TRBV7-8
D: -

DNA: TGTGCCAGCAGCCCCGGACTACTCGGTACCTACAATGAGCAGTTCTTC
CDR3: CASSPGLLGTYNEQFF
J: TRBJ2-1
size: many
V: TRBV7-6
D: -

DNA: TGTGCCAGCAGTTTAAGGGTGGAAGCCGACTACGAGCAGTACTTC
CDR3: CASSLRVEADYEQYF
J: TRBJ2-7
size: many
V: TRBV27
D: -

DNA: TGTGCCAGTAGTCCATGGGGGTCGGCAGGGGGCTCATGGATTGAGCAGTTCTTC
CDR3: CASSPWGSAGGSWIEQFF
J: TRBJ2-1
size: many
V: TRBV19
D: TRBD1

DNA: TGTGCCAGCAGCGTGAGGGTACTGGGGCAGCCCCAGCATTTT
CDR3: CASSVRVLGQPQHF
J: TRBJ1-5
size: many
V: TRBV5-5
D: -

DNA: TGTGCCAGCAGCCAAGAAAGGGCTAGCGGGTGGGGCACCGGGGAGCTGTTTTTT
CDR3: CASSQERASGWGTGELFF
J: TRBJ2-2
size: many
V: TRBV3-1
D: TRBD2

DNA: TGTGCCAGCAGGAATCCCCCTCCTATTGCTTACAATGAGCAGTTCTTC
CDR3: CASRNPPPIAYNEQFF
J: TRBJ2-1
size: many
V: TRBV6-1
D: -

DNA: TGTGCCAGCAGTTTAGCTGTAGGGGAGCTGTTTTTT
CDR3: CASSLAVGELFF
J: TRBJ2-2
size: many
V: TRBV27
D: -

DNA: TGTGCCAGCAGTGAAGACTGGCTTAGCAATCAGCCCCAGCATTTT
CDR3: CASSEDWLSNQPQHF
J: TRBJ1-5
size: few
V: TRBV2
D: -

DNA: TGCGCCAGCAGCGTTGCAGCGTCCGAGCAGTACTTC
CDR3: CASSVAASEQYF
J: TRBJ2-7
size: many
V: TRBV5-1
D: -

DNA: TGCAGTACAGCGGAGGCGAGGGAGGCAGATACGCAGTATTTT
CDR3: CSTAEAREADTQYF
J: TRBJ2-3
size: many
V: TRBV20-1
D: -

DNA: TGTGCCAGCAGTGAGGGGATAGAGACCCAGTACTTC
CDR3: CASSEGIETQYF
J: TRBJ2-5
size: -
V: TRBV27
D: -

DNA: TGTGCCAGCAGCCCGAATAGCGGAAGGGGGGGCGAGACCCAGTACTTC
CDR3: CASSPNSGRGGETQYF
J: TRBJ2-5
size: medium-sized
V: TRBV7-2
D: -

DNA: TGTGCCAGCAGCCAGGGACAGAAGCCCTACGAGCAGTACTTC
CDR3: CASSQGQKPYEQYF
J: TRBJ2-7
size: many
V: TRBV4-2
D: TRBD1

DNA: TGTGCCTGGACCGGGACTAGAGTCGATACGCAGTATTTT
CDR3: CAWTGTRVDTQYF
J: TRBJ2-3
size: many
V: TRBV30
D: TRBD2